This T cell receptor beta chain emerged from a study of shared clonotypes between healthy human individuals (dated by TCRdb to 2020 to 2022). Regarding the research as a whole: Three men and two women, aged 18 to 49 years, made up the cohort. Per donor, three plates each were used for CD4 naive and CD4 memory, two for CD8 naive, and one for CD8 memory. The study deeply sequenced blood TCR repertoires of about 5 healthy adults to estimate repertoire size and the extent of clonotype sharing between individuals. Libraries were prepared and TCR repertoires were sequenced by different laboratories using diverse techniques, in order to increase sequencing depth and limit assay-specific biases. Between about 0.94 and 8.9 billion PBMCs per donor were obtained by leukapheresis.

From a lookup of the germline V gene, CDR1 and CDR2 are SGHAT and FQNNGV. The CDR3 runs 13 residues from the cysteine to the phenylalanine. The DNA shown is the 39-base CDR3, in frame from base 1. V and J are truncated by 5 bases and 0 bases respectively, leaving an intervening sequence of 8 bases. In the case of this clone: Its antigen has not been determined. Nothing much larger sits one base from this clone, and base qualities are not available.

Broad study findings and their caveats: Pairwise subsampling led to the expectation that sequencing depth would affect the degree of clonotype sharing among donors. Larger estimated clonotype richness was generally found for naive subsets than for memory subsets. Sampling was restricted to blood, and TCR repertoires in tissue are likely to differ from TCR repertoires in blood. Rarefaction of sorted-subset datasets indicated incomplete sequencing despite the large sequencing depth. The small number of donors limited the genetic and exposure-history diversity represented. Compared with non-shared clonotypes, the clonotypes found in all four sorted-subset donors had higher generation probabilities. About 5% of naive CD4, 3.5% of naive CD8, 2.3% of memory CD4, and 0.4% of memory CD8 clonotypes were shared across a few donors.

CD8 naive samples were CD45RO-negative cells positively selected for CCR7, giving a CD45RA+CCR7+ population that excluded TemRA cells. The donors were healthy, HIV-negative adults who had no recently reported acute infections or vaccinations. Only Caucasian adults living in Nashville, Tennessee, USA were represented among the donors. After blood collection by leukapheresis, PBMCs were isolated using Ficoll-Histopaque density gradient centrifugation and then cryopreserved in the vapor phase of liquid nitrogen. Purity and quantity of every magnetically sorted T cell population were checked by analytical flow cytometry. Genomic DNA was isolated from every sorted fraction and measured by UV absorbance on a Nanodrop 2000c. Using the deep immunoSEQ assay, TCR CDR3 regions were amplified from genomic DNA by multiplex PCR. For each cell subset, the extracted genomic DNA was distributed evenly across all wells of several immunoSEQ 96-well plates, and each plate served as one replicate. For sorted subsets, each replicate PCR was loaded with 150 to 250 ng genomic DNA, equivalent to 30,000 to 35,000 T cell genomes. Purified libraries were measured with a Qubit 3.0 fluorometer, size-checked on a Bioanalyzer 2100, and measured again with the KAPA Library Quantification kit. Every immunoSEQ 96-well plate was sequenced on a dedicated single-read 150-cycle Illumina NextSeq 550 flow cell. The study's own analysis went as follows. Because the immunoSEQ output included only junctional sequences and no quality scores, the filtering could not be the same as the filtering used for full-length reads. To assign V/J genes and CDR3, sequences were annotated against IMGT germline references using PyIR, a Python wrapper for IgBLAST v1.9. Reads were filtered out if the reads had weak V/J assignments (E-value above 1e-6), no CDR3, stop codons, out-of-frame junctions, or ambiguous translated residues. V3J clonotypes were defined as sequences sharing the same inferred V gene, J gene, and CDR3 amino acid sequence. To compute the percentage overlap between repertoires, the number of shared unique clonotypes was divided by the size of the smaller repertoire. Repertoire richness was assessed with RTK rarefaction, the Chao1 estimator, and Recon v2.1 estimates of unobserved clonotypes. For all TCRbeta clonotypes obtained by the gDNA method from a handful of donors, generation probabilities were computed with OLGA. Imported from immuneACCESS, the table was reduced by TCRdb to in-frame sequences with V and J called. These copies leave out some clones; in studies compared against another copy, an unresolved V gene accounts for under half, and the cause of the remainder is not known. V and J calls and clone size come straight from that table; D and trimming were deduced from the DNA. The sample table holds 1.5 million to 2.5 million clones, of which approximately 94% were seen once. The ten largest account for 1% to 1.5% of the sample.

The TCR comes from a young man in good health. The V and J genes are TRBV11-2 and TRBJ2-7; the D segment cannot be called with confidence. The material sequenced was naive CD8+ T cells sorted from blood. The cell subset or site label, read with the paper, signifies: CD45RA+CCR7+. The CDR3 is CASSPSNSYEQYF. The DNA sequence follows: TGTGCCAGCAGCCCCAGTAACTCCTACGAGCAGTACTTC.